The clone carrying this TCR beta chain was detected only a few times. This record belongs to a study of cytomegalovirus exposure and HLA in healthy donors. Primers included in the PCR were 60 Vbeta and 13 Jbeta primers. The table came from immunoSEQ multiplex PCR; TCRdb's copy has only in-frame clones and leaves some out. The sample includes around 140,000 clones, roughly 74% of them seen just once. CDR1 is SEHNR, CDR2 FQNEAQ, per germline (reference sequence). The CDR3 is 13 amino acids. Trimming pared 8 bases from V and 4 bases from J, leaving 15 bases between. The sample was PBMCs. The receptor was isolated from a woman in her thirties or forties in good health and CMV-seropositive. The chain joins TRBV7-9 to TRBJ2-7; D is perhaps TRBD1 (7 bases). CDR3 in DNA: TGTGCCAGCCGGAGACAGGGAGGTTACGAGCAGTACTTC. Its translation is CASRRQGGYEQYF.